This T cell receptor (beta chain) originates from a study of blood T cell repertoires in COVID-19. Assay used: immunoSEQ multiplex PCR; TCRdb lists only in-frame clones, some missing. In the table there are more than 200,000 clones, approximately 90% of which are singletons. Unmatched junction bases numbered 12, after V lost 4 bases and J lost 12 bases. This CDR3 contains 15 residues. Germline lookup yields CDR1 SQVTM and CDR2 ANQGSEA. This clone has just one count. Sequencing used peripheral blood. The receptor comes from a man older than 75 with acute or convalescent COVID-19. The chain combines TRBV29-1 with TRBJ2-1; 13 positions match TRBD2. CDR3 nucleotides: TGCAGCGTTGTACCCGGGACTAGCGGGACTAGCGGGCAGTTCTTC. Its translation is CSVVPGTSGTSGQFF.